In its sample, the clone carrying this TCR beta chain was seen a few times. This record belongs to a study of response to subunit inactivated influenza vaccine. Using its own MiXCR run on the RT-PCR reads, TCRdb lists one record per CDR3 protein. The data hold 650,000 to 700,000 distinct CDR3 sequences, with 15% to 18% observed a single time. Sample: PBMCs from blood, taken 12 days after vaccination. The clonotype comes from a man in his forties or fifties who received an inactivated influenza vaccine.

DNA of the CDR3: TGTGCCTCACAGATGGGCATGAACACTGAAGCTTTCTTT. This gives the protein CASQMGMNTEAFF. V is TRBV7-3 and J is TRBJ1-1; D is ambiguous. V lost 11 bases, J lost 0 bases, and 13 bases lay in between. This CDR3 has 13 residues. Germline CDR1 and CDR2: SGHTA and FQGTGA.